This T cell receptor (beta chain) was found in a study of T cell responses to AZD1222 COVID-19 vaccine. The protocol was immunoSEQ multiplex PCR, while the TCRdb copy is restricted to in-frame clones and leaves out a portion. In the table there are 100,000 to 150,000 clones, just over 90% of which are singletons. The J segment lost 2 bases and the V segment lost 3 bases, leaving 0 bases of the junction unmatched. The CDR3 consists of 13 residues. The sequencing used peripheral blood, collected on day 0 of AZD1222 vaccination. The chain employs TRBV12-3 or TRBV12-4 and TRBJ1-2, with 7 positions matching TRBD1. The sequence was collected from an adult in good health. The CDR3 here is CASSLDRNYGYTF. The DNA for the CDR3 is TGTGCCAGCAGTTTGGACAGGAACTATGGCTACACCTTC.